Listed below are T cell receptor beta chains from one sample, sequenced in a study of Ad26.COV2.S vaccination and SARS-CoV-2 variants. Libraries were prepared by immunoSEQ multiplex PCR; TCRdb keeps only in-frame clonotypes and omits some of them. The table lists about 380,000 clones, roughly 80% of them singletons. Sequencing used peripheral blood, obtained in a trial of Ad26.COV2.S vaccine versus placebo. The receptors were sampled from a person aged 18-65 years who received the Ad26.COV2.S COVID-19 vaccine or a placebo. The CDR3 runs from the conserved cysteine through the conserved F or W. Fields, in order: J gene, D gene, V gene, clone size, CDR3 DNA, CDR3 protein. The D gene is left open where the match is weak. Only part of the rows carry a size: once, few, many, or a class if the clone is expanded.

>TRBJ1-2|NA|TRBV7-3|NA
TGTGCCAGCAGCTTAGATAGAGGCGATGGCTACACCTTC
CASSLDRGDGYTF
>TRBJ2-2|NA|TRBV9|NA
TGTGCCAGCAGAACCACGGCGGGGACCACCGGGGAGCTGTTTTTT
CASRTTAGTTGELFF
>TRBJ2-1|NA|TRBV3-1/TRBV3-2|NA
NA
CASSQVVSLYNEQFF
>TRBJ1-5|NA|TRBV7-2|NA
TGTGCCAGCAGCCCCTTGGGGCAGGGCAATCAGCCCCAGCATTTT
CASSPLGQGNQPQHF
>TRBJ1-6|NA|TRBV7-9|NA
TGTGCCAGCAGCACATCAATCCCGGGGCCCGGCAGGTTGAGGGTATCACCCCTCCACTTT
CASSTSIPGPGRLRVSPLHF
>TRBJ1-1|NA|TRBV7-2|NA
TGTGCCAGCAGCAGTAAGGTCCGAAGGAACACTGAAGCTTTCTTT
CASSSKVRRNTEAFF
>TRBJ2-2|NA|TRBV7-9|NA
TGTGCCAGCATCCCGAGGGGAATCGGGGAGCTGTTTTTT
CASIPRGIGELFF
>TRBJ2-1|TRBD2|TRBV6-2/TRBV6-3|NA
TGTGCCAGCAGTTACTCGGAGCGGGGGATAAACAATGAGCAGTTCTTC
CASSYSERGINNEQFF
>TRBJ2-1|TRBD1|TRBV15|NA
TGTGCCACCAGCAGGGGGGACAGAAGCTCCTACAATGAGCAGTTCTTC
CATSRGDRSSYNEQFF
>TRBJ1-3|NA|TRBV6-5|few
TGTGCCAGCAGCGGGGGACGGAGCTCTGGAAACACCATATATTTT
CASSGGRSSGNTIYF
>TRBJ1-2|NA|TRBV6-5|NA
TGTGCCAGCAGACGGGGCAGGGGCGAGGACTATGGCTACACCTTC
CASRRGRGEDYGYTF
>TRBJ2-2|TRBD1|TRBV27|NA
TGTGCCAGCGCATCGTTCCCAGGGGGCTCTGGCGGGGAGCTGTTTTTT
CASASFPGGSGGELFF
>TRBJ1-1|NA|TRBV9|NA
TGTGCCAGCAGCGTAGCTGAGAACACTGAAGCTTTCTTT
CASSVAENTEAFF
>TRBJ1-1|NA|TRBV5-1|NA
TGCGCCAGCAGCTTGGCTGGACAGCTGAACACTGAAGCTTTCTTT
CASSLAGQLNTEAFF